This T cell receptor beta chain was identified in a study of cytomegalovirus exposure and HLA in healthy donors. PCR involved 60 Vbeta and 13 Jbeta primers. TCRdb's copy holds only in-frame clones and misses some; the assay was immunoSEQ multiplex PCR. The sample shows roughly 150,000 clones, 85% of them seen only once. V lost 4 bases, J lost 1 base, and 6 bases stayed unmatched. This CDR3 has 15 amino acids. CDR1 SGHKS and CDR2 YYEKEE come from the germline V gene (reference sequence). The chain combines TRBV5-5 with TRBJ1-1; 8 nucleotides align to TRBD1. This receptor was identified in a man aged 30-40 years in good health and CMV-seropositive. Material for sequencing was PBMCs. DNA for the CDR3: TGTGCCAGCAGCCGGAGACAGGGGCGGAACACTGAAGCTTTCTTT. This translates into CASSRRQGRNTEAFF.